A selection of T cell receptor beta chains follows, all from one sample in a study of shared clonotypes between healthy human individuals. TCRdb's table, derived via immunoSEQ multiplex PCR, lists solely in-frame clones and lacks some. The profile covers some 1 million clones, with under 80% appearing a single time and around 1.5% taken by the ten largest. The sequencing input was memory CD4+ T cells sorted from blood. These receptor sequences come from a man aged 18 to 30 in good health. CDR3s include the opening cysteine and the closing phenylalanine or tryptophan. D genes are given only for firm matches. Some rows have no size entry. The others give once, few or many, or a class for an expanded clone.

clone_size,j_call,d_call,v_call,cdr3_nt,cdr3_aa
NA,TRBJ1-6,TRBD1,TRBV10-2,TGCGCCAGCGGGGAAGGGGGCTTTGGCTCACCCCTCCACTTT,CASGEGGFGSPLHF
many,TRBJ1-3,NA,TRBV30,TGTGCCTGGAGTGGAATCCTCCATAGCTCTGGAAACACCATATATTTT,CAWSGILHSSGNTIYF
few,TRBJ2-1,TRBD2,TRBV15,TGTGCCACCAGCAGGCATCCGAGCCGCTCAAGCGGGGACCATGAGCAGTTCTTC,CATSRHPSRSSGDHEQFF
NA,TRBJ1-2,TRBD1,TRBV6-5,TGTGCCAGCAGTTACACAGGGGGAGATGGCTACACCTTC,CASSYTGGDGYTF
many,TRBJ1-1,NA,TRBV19,TGTGCCAGTATGGCCAGGACTGAAGCTTTCTTT,CASMARTEAFF
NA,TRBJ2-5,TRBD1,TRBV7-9,TGTGCCAGCAGTCCCTCGGACAGGGCGGAGACCCAGTACTTC,CASSPSDRAETQYF
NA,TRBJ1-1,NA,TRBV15,TGTGCCACCAGCAGAGAAGTGCGGGGCACTGAAGCTTTCTTT,CATSREVRGTEAFF
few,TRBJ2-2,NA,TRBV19,TGTGCCAGTAGTTCTCCCTCTGGGGAGCTGTTTTTT,CASSSPSGELFF
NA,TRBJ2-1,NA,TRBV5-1,TGCGCCAGCAGCTGGGGGCCCGGGACGACGATAGAGCAGTTCTTC,CASSWGPGTTIEQFF
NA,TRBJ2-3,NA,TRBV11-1,TGTGCCAGCAGCCCGGGGGCGACAGACCACACAGATACGCAGTATTTT,CASSPGATDHTDTQYF
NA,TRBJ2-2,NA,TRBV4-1,TGCGCCAGCAGCCAAGATACCCTCGGGGAGCTGTTTTTT,CASSQDTLGELFF
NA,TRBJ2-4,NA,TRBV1,TGCACTCAGGAGCGGGACTCCAGAGCCAAAAACATTCAGTACTTC,CTQERDSRAKNIQYF
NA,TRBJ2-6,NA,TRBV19,TGTGCCTGCGGTGGGGAAAACTCTGGGGCCAACGTCCTGACTTTC,CACGGENSGANVLTF
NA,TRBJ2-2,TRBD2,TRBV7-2,TGTGCCAGCAGCCCCCGGGGGGGGAGCGGGGAGCTGTTTTTT,CASSPRGGSGELFF
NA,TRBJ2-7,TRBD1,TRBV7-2,TGTGCCAGCAGCCCACGAGCAGGGGGCTACGAGCAGTACTTC,CASSPRAGGYEQYF